What follows is one T cell receptor beta chain and its context. Antigen unknown. These data are taken from a study of shared clonotypes between healthy human individuals. The data were produced by immunoSEQ multiplex PCR, yet TCRdb's version contains in-frame clones alone and is incomplete. The sample yields under 850,000 clones, just under 75% seen once. Broader study findings: Clonotype sharing among donors was thought likely to change with sequencing depth.

Donors comprised only Caucasian adults living in Nashville, Tennessee. Into CD45RA+ naive and CD45RA-negative memory subsets, the CD4+ cells were split. Trimming cost V 0 bases and J 6 bases, with 9 bases left between them. Germline CDR1 and CDR2: SGDLS and YYNGEE. There are 14 residues in the CDR3. V is TRBV9 and J is TRBJ2-2; D perhaps matches TRBD2 (5 bases). The origin of this receptor is a woman under 40 in good health. The sample comprised memory CD4+ T cells sorted from blood. Subset specified: CD45RA-negative fraction. The CDR3 here is CASSVVRDSGELFF. CDR3 nucleotides: TGTGCCAGCAGCGTAGTCCGGGATTCCGGGGAGCTGTTTTTT.